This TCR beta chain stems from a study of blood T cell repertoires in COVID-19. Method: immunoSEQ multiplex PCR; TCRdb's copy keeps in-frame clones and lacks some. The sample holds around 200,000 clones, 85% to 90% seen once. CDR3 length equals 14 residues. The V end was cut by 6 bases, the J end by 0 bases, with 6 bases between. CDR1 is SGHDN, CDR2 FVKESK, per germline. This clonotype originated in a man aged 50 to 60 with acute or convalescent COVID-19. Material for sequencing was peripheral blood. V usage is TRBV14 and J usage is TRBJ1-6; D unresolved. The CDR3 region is CASRRSSYNSPLHF. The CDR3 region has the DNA TGTGCCAGCAGGCGAAGCTCCTATAATTCACCCCTCCACTTT.